Listed below are T cell receptor beta chains from one sample, sequenced in a study of blood T cell repertoires in COVID-19. Measured with immunoSEQ multiplex PCR; TCRdb has only the in-frame clones, and not every one. This table has fewer than 200,000 clones, 82% appearing once. Sequences were obtained from peripheral blood. These receptors were taken from a woman aged 70-85 years with acute or convalescent COVID-19. The CDR3 runs from the conserved cysteine through the conserved F or W. The order of the fields is J gene, V gene, clone size, D gene, CDR3 protein, CDR3 DNA. A D gene is named only where the DNA matches it firmly. The size entry is marked missing in some rows and otherwise reads once, few, many or a size class.

j_call: TRBJ1-2; v_call: TRBV4-1; clone_size: .; d_call: .; cdr3_aa: CASSQAGGASVEYGYTF; cdr3_nt: TGCGCCAGCAGCCAAGCGGGGGGCGCATCGGTCGAGTATGGCTACACCTTC
j_call: TRBJ1-1; v_call: TRBV6-5; clone_size: .; d_call: .; cdr3_aa: CASSLGPPTEAFF; cdr3_nt: TGTGCCAGCAGCCTGGGGCCGCCCACTGAAGCTTTCTTT
j_call: TRBJ2-7; v_call: TRBV5-4; clone_size: .; d_call: TRBD2; cdr3_aa: CASSTRTSGKNYEQYF; cdr3_nt: TGTGCCAGCAGCACGCGGACTAGCGGGAAGAACTACGAGCAGTACTTC
j_call: TRBJ1-2; v_call: TRBV12-3/TRBV12-4; clone_size: .; d_call: .; cdr3_aa: CASLDRYGYTF; cdr3_nt: TGTGCCAGCCTGGACAGATATGGCTACACCTTC
j_call: TRBJ1-1; v_call: TRBV7-2; clone_size: .; d_call: TRBD1; cdr3_aa: CASSLPSGTGGKAFF; cdr3_nt: TGTGCCAGCAGCCTCCCCTCCGGGACAGGGGGAAAAGCTTTCTTT
j_call: TRBJ2-2; v_call: TRBV27; clone_size: .; d_call: TRBD2; cdr3_aa: CASSAGLVHGELFF; cdr3_nt: TGTGCCAGCAGTGCCGGACTAGTACACGGGGAGCTGTTTTTT
j_call: TRBJ1-2; v_call: TRBV6-5; clone_size: .; d_call: TRBD1; cdr3_aa: CASRNRGDYGYTF; cdr3_nt: TGTGCCAGCAGAAACAGGGGAGACTATGGCTACACCTTC
j_call: TRBJ1-4; v_call: TRBV30; clone_size: once; d_call: .; cdr3_aa: CAWSSGRLNEKLFF; cdr3_nt: TGTGCCTGGAGCTCGGGGAGACTTAATGAAAAACTGTTTTTT
j_call: TRBJ2-5; v_call: TRBV27; clone_size: .; d_call: .; cdr3_aa: CASRPQVQETQYF; cdr3_nt: TGTGCCAGCCGACCCCAGGTCCAAGAGACCCAGTACTTC
j_call: TRBJ1-2; v_call: TRBV6-2/TRBV6-3; clone_size: .; d_call: TRBD1; cdr3_aa: CASSYSGQGVGYTF; cdr3_nt: TGTGCCAGCAGTTACTCCGGTCAGGGGGTTGGCTACACCTTC
j_call: TRBJ1-2; v_call: TRBV9; clone_size: .; d_call: .; cdr3_aa: CASSVGGRVDYGYTF; cdr3_nt: TGTGCCAGCAGCGTAGGGGGCAGGGTGGATTATGGCTACACCTTC
j_call: TRBJ1-2; v_call: TRBV6-2/TRBV6-3; clone_size: once; d_call: .; cdr3_aa: CASSYGSRDIAYGYTF; cdr3_nt: TGTGCCAGCAGTTACGGGTCGAGGGACATCGCCTATGGCTACACCTTC
j_call: TRBJ2-7; v_call: TRBV30; clone_size: .; d_call: TRBD2; cdr3_aa: CAWSVTSREQYF; cdr3_nt: TGTGCCTGGAGTGTGACTAGCCGGGAGCAGTACTTC
j_call: TRBJ1-6; v_call: TRBV5-1; clone_size: once; d_call: TRBD1; cdr3_aa: CASSLVQGRNNSPLHF; cdr3_nt: TGCGCCAGCAGCTTGGTACAGGGGCGGAATAATTCACCCCTCCACTTT
j_call: TRBJ2-5; v_call: TRBV9; clone_size: .; d_call: .; cdr3_aa: CASSGGAGQETQYF; cdr3_nt: TGTGCCAGCAGCGGTGGGGCCGGCCAAGAGACCCAGTACTTC
j_call: TRBJ2-6; v_call: TRBV30; clone_size: .; d_call: .; cdr3_aa: CAWRKGVAGANVLTF; cdr3_nt: TGTGCCTGGAGAAAGGGGGTGGCTGGGGCCAACGTCCTGACTTTC
j_call: TRBJ2-7; v_call: TRBV19; clone_size: few; d_call: .; cdr3_aa: CASSRTASYEQYF; cdr3_nt: TGTGCCAGTTCTCGGACAGCCTCCTACGAGCAGTACTTC
j_call: TRBJ2-1; v_call: TRBV9; clone_size: .; d_call: TRBD2; cdr3_aa: CASSLGLAGGNEQFF; cdr3_nt: TGTGCCAGCAGCCTGGGACTAGCGGGGGGGAATGAGCAGTTCTTC
j_call: TRBJ2-3; v_call: TRBV4-1; clone_size: .; d_call: TRBD2; cdr3_aa: CASSQDPGLETDTQYF; cdr3_nt: TGCGCCAGCAGCCAAGATCCCGGACTAGAGACAGATACGCAGTATTTT
j_call: TRBJ2-2; v_call: TRBV6-5; clone_size: .; d_call: TRBD1; cdr3_aa: CASSQTGGAAGELFF; cdr3_nt: TGTGCCAGCAGTCAAACAGGGGGCGCGGCCGGGGAGCTGTTTTTT
j_call: TRBJ2-7; v_call: TRBV6-5; clone_size: .; d_call: TRBD1; cdr3_aa: CASRTTGGPNEQYF; cdr3_nt: TGTGCCAGCAGAACGACAGGGGGCCCCAACGAGCAGTACTTC
j_call: TRBJ2-1; v_call: TRBV29-1; clone_size: .; d_call: .; cdr3_aa: CSVDRSQYNEQFF; cdr3_nt: TGCAGCGTTGACAGGTCCCAATACAATGAGCAGTTCTTC
j_call: TRBJ1-4; v_call: TRBV29-1; clone_size: .; d_call: .; cdr3_aa: CSVVGTGMGTNEKLFF; cdr3_nt: TGCAGCGTTGTGGGAACAGGGATGGGCACTAATGAAAAACTGTTTTTT
j_call: TRBJ2-4; v_call: TRBV10-1; clone_size: .; d_call: TRBD1; cdr3_aa: CASSDPQGIQYF; cdr3_nt: TGCGCCAGCAGTGACCCACAGGGGATTCAGTACTTC
j_call: TRBJ2-1; v_call: TRBV19; clone_size: .; d_call: TRBD2; cdr3_aa: CASSIGTSGGAYNEQFF; cdr3_nt: TGTGCCAGTAGTATTGGGACTAGCGGGGGGGCCTACAATGAGCAGTTCTTC
j_call: TRBJ2-5; v_call: TRBV9; clone_size: .; d_call: TRBD1; cdr3_aa: CASSPRTGRETQYF; cdr3_nt: TGTGCCAGCAGCCCACGGACAGGGCGGGAGACCCAGTACTTC
j_call: TRBJ1-2; v_call: TRBV25-1; clone_size: .; d_call: .; cdr3_aa: CASSEWGGWAGYTF; cdr3_nt: TGTGCCAGCAGTGAATGGGGGGGTTGGGCTGGCTACACCTTC
j_call: TRBJ2-3; v_call: TRBV7-2; clone_size: .; d_call: .; cdr3_aa: CASSLVGLSTDTQYF; cdr3_nt: TGTGCCAGCAGCTTAGTGGGCCTCTCTACAGATACGCAGTATTTT
j_call: TRBJ1-5; v_call: TRBV6-5; clone_size: .; d_call: TRBD1; cdr3_aa: CASNRGDQPQHF; cdr3_nt: TGTGCCAGCAACAGGGGGGATCAGCCCCAGCATTTT
j_call: TRBJ1-5; v_call: TRBV5-1; clone_size: once; d_call: .; cdr3_aa: CASSLDGGPGGQPQHF; cdr3_nt: TGCGCCAGCAGCTTGGATGGGGGACCGGGGGGTCAGCCCCAGCATTTT
j_call: TRBJ1-5; v_call: TRBV20-1; clone_size: .; d_call: .; cdr3_aa: CSASSGGNQPQHF; cdr3_nt: TGCAGTGCTAGTTCGGGGGGCAATCAGCCCCAGCATTTT
j_call: TRBJ2-3; v_call: TRBV5-1; clone_size: .; d_call: TRBD1; cdr3_aa: CASSPDREDTQYF; cdr3_nt: TGCGCCAGCAGCCCGGACAGGGAAGATACGCAGTATTTT
j_call: TRBJ2-7; v_call: TRBV5-6; clone_size: .; d_call: TRBD1; cdr3_aa: CASSFFNRGGGYEQYF; cdr3_nt: TGTGCCAGCAGCTTTTTTAACAGGGGTGGTGGCTACGAGCAGTACTTC
j_call: TRBJ2-3; v_call: TRBV5-1; clone_size: .; d_call: TRBD1; cdr3_aa: CASSFDRGQRNTQYF; cdr3_nt: TGCGCCAGCAGCTTTGACAGGGGGCAACGCAATACGCAGTATTTT
j_call: TRBJ2-1; v_call: TRBV10-3; clone_size: .; d_call: TRBD2; cdr3_aa: CAISESVAGDNEQFF; cdr3_nt: TGTGCCATCAGTGAATCGGTAGCGGGAGACAATGAGCAGTTCTTC
j_call: TRBJ1-1; v_call: TRBV11-3; clone_size: .; d_call: TRBD1; cdr3_aa: CASSLFWGQGAGGTEAFF; cdr3_nt: TGTGCCAGCAGCTTATTCTGGGGACAGGGGGCCGGAGGCACTGAAGCTTTCTTT
j_call: TRBJ1-5; v_call: TRBV7-9; clone_size: .; d_call: TRBD1; cdr3_aa: CASSLTGDQPQHF; cdr3_nt: TGTGCCAGCAGCTTAACAGGGGATCAGCCCCAGCATTTT
j_call: TRBJ2-7; v_call: TRBV6-2/TRBV6-3; clone_size: .; d_call: TRBD2; cdr3_aa: CASSYFAGTSGRYDEQYF; cdr3_nt: TGTGCCAGCAGTTACTTCGCCGGGACTAGCGGGAGGTACGACGAGCAGTACTTC
j_call: TRBJ2-3; v_call: TRBV10-3; clone_size: .; d_call: .; cdr3_aa: CAISGQGQVSF; cdr3_nt: TGTGCCATCAGTGGGCAGGGCCAGGTGTCTTTT
j_call: TRBJ2-3; v_call: TRBV28; clone_size: .; d_call: .; cdr3_aa: CASAFGGIPRDTQYF; cdr3_nt: TGTGCCAGCGCCTTCGGAGGGATCCCCCGAGATACGCAGTATTTT
j_call: TRBJ1-5; v_call: TRBV6-2/TRBV6-3; clone_size: .; d_call: .; cdr3_aa: CASSSARGLRNPNQPQHF; cdr3_nt: TGTGCCAGCAGTTCGGCCCGGGGACTAAGGAACCCCAATCAGCCCCAGCATTTT
j_call: TRBJ2-2; v_call: TRBV6-5; clone_size: .; d_call: .; cdr3_aa: CASSYKRSGELFF; cdr3_nt: TGTGCCAGCAGTTACAAGCGGTCCGGGGAGCTGTTTTTT
j_call: TRBJ2-7; v_call: TRBV3-1/TRBV3-2; clone_size: .; d_call: .; cdr3_aa: CASSHRGAGLAYEQYF; cdr3_nt: TGTGCCAGCAGCCACCGCGGGGCCGGGCTGGCCTACGAGCAGTACTTC
j_call: TRBJ1-4; v_call: TRBV6-6; clone_size: .; d_call: TRBD1; cdr3_aa: CASSRIWTGAGEKLFF; cdr3_nt: TGTGCCAGCAGTCGAATTTGGACAGGGGCCGGGGAAAAACTGTTTTTT
j_call: TRBJ1-1; v_call: TRBV5-1; clone_size: .; d_call: .; cdr3_aa: CASSFFGSEEGAFF; cdr3_nt: TGCGCCAGCAGCTTTTTCGGGAGCGAGGAGGGAGCTTTCTTT
j_call: TRBJ1-5; v_call: TRBV5-6; clone_size: .; d_call: .; cdr3_aa: CASSFQGTGNQPQHF; cdr3_nt: TGTGCCAGCAGCTTTCAGGGCACGGGCAATCAGCCCCAGCATTTT
j_call: TRBJ2-4; v_call: TRBV5-1; clone_size: few; d_call: TRBD1; cdr3_aa: CASSQRTGLDIQYF; cdr3_nt: TGCGCCAGCAGCCAAAGGACAGGGTTAGACATTCAGTACTTC
j_call: TRBJ2-3; v_call: TRBV7-3; clone_size: .; d_call: TRBD2; cdr3_aa: CASSLKAGGPGTDTQYF; cdr3_nt: TGTGCCAGCAGCTTAAAAGCGGGGGGGCCTGGGACAGATACGCAGTATTTT
j_call: TRBJ1-2; v_call: TRBV6-5; clone_size: .; d_call: .; cdr3_aa: CASSYYSTDGYTF; cdr3_nt: TGTGCCAGCAGTTATTACTCGACAGATGGCTACACCTTC
j_call: TRBJ1-4; v_call: TRBV3-1/TRBV3-2; clone_size: .; d_call: TRBD1; cdr3_aa: CASSHGDSSFEKLFF; cdr3_nt: TGTGCCAGCAGCCACGGGGACAGCTCCTTCGAAAAACTATTTTTT
j_call: TRBJ2-5; v_call: TRBV28; clone_size: .; d_call: .; cdr3_aa: CASSSGQIVRETQYF; cdr3_nt: TGTGCCAGCAGTTCCGGACAGATCGTACGGGAGACCCAGTACTTC
j_call: TRBJ2-3; v_call: TRBV10-3; clone_size: .; d_call: .; cdr3_aa: CAISETPSTDTQYF; cdr3_nt: TGTGCCATCAGTGAGACTCCCAGCACAGATACGCAGTATTTT
j_call: TRBJ2-2; v_call: TRBV27; clone_size: once; d_call: .; cdr3_aa: CASSRAGPGELFF; cdr3_nt: TGTGCCAGCAGTCGGGCAGGGCCCGGGGAGCTGTTTTTT
j_call: TRBJ2-1; v_call: TRBV5-4; clone_size: .; d_call: TRBD1; cdr3_aa: CASSLQGPSNEQFF; cdr3_nt: TGTGCCAGCAGCTTACAGGGGCCCTCCAATGAGCAGTTCTTC